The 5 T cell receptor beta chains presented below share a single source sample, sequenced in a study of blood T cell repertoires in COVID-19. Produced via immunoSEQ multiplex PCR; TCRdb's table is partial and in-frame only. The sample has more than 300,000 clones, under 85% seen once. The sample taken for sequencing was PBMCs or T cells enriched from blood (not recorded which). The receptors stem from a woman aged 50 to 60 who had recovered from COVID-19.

In DNA form, the CDR3 reads TGCGCCAGCAGCTTGGTTCCGGGTTCTTACAATGAGCAGTTCTTC. Translating it yields CASSLVPGSYNEQFF. The genes are TRBV5-1 and TRBJ2-1; the D is unclear. The CDR3 contains 15 residues. CDR1 and CDR2 (germline): SGHRS, YFSETQ. V lost 0 bases to trimming and J lost 4 bases, with 11 bases between them.

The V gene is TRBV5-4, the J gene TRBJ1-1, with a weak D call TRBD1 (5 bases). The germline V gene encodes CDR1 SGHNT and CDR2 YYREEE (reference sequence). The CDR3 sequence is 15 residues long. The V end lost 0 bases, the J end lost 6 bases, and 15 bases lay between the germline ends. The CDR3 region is CASSLEPGRGAEAFF. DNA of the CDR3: TGTGCCAGCAGCTTGGAGCCGGGGCGGGGTGCTGAAGCTTTCTTT.

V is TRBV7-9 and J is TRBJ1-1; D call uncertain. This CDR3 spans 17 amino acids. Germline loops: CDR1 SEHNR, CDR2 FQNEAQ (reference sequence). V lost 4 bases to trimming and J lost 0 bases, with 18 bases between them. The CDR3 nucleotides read TGTGCCAGCAGCTCAACCATTCTTCAGGATTTGAACACTGAAGCTTTCTTT. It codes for CASSSTILQDLNTEAFF.

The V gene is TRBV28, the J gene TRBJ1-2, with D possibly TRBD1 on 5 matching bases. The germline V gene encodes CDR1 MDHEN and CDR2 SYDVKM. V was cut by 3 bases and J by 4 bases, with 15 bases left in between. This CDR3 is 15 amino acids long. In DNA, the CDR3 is TGTGCCAGCAGTTTCCCGGGGGGTTCTCTCTATGGCTACACCTTC. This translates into CASSFPGGSLYGYTF.

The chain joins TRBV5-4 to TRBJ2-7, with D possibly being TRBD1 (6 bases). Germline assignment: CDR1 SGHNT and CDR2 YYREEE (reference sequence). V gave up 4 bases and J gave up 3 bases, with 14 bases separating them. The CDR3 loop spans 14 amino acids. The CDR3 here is CASSPDPQGYEQYF. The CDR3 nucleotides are TGTGCCAGCAGCCCAGACCCACAGGGCTACGAGCAGTACTTC.